This T cell receptor beta chain was sequenced in a study of blood T cells in healthy people across ages. This clonotype appeared a few times. Collection of 9.5 to 10 milliliters of peripheral blood was performed for each donor. Per sample, a minimum of 7 million PBMCs were isolated. Trimming took off 2 bases at V and 3 bases at J, with 15 bases between the two ends. Germline CDR1 is KGHDR and CDR2 is SFDVKD. The CDR3 has 16 amino acids. A second about 6 to 11 cycle PCR used barcoded and J-beta primers. TCRdb reprocessed the 5' RACE reads with MiXCR, giving one entry per CDR3 protein. The sample includes more than 650,000 distinct CDR3 sequences, approximately 55% of them seen just once.

This chain joins TRBV24-1 and TRBJ1-1; D gene unclear. This sequence originates from a man older than 75 in good health. Sequencing was done on a sample of blood. The CDR3 DNA sequence: TGTGCCACCAGTGATTCAGCGCGGGGAGAGGACACTGAAGCTTTCTTT. Amino acid sequence: CATSDSARGEDTEAFF.